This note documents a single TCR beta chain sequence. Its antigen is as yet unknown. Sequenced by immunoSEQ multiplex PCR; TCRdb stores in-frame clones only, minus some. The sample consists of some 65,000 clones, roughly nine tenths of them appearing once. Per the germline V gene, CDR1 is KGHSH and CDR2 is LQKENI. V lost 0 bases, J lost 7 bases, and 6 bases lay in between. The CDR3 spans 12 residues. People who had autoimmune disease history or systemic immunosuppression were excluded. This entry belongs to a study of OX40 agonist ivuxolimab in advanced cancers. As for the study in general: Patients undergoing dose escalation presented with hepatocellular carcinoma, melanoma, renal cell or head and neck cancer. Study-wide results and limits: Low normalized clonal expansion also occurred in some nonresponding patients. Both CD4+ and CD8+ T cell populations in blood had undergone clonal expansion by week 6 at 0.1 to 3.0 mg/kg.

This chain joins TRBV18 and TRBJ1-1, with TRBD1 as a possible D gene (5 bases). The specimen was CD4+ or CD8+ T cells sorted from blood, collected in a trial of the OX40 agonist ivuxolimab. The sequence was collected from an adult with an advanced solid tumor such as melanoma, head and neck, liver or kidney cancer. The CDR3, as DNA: TGTGCCAGCTCACCACCGGGGGGTGAAGCTTTCTTT. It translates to CASSPPGGEAFF.